A selection of T cell receptor beta chains follows, all from one sample in a study of early stage breast cancer tumors. Repertoires were generated with immunoSEQ multiplex PCR, while TCRdb's copy carries only in-frame clones and drops some. The sample has approximately 70,000 clones, 65% to 85% seen once; the top ten hold about 4.4%. The sequenced material came from blood. All receptors derive from a person aged 40 to 50 with breast cancer. Each CDR3 is given with its conserved first and last residue. D genes are given only for firm matches. Clone size is not always given. Where it is, it says once, few, many or a class for expanded clones.

J,size,V,D,DNA,CDR3
TRBJ1-2,few,TRBV30,.,TGTGCCTGGGAATCTGGGGTGTATGGCTACACCTTC,CAWESGVYGYTF
TRBJ1-4,.,TRBV6-1,.,TGTGCCAGCAGGTCGGCAGGGGATGAAAAACTGTTTTTT,CASRSAGDEKLFF
TRBJ2-3,.,TRBV2,.,TGTGCCAGCAGTGATTTAGCGGTCCCTAGCACAGATACGCAGTATTTT,CASSDLAVPSTDTQYF
TRBJ2-3,few,TRBV2,TRBD2,TGTGCCAGCAGTGATGACCTAGCGGCCAGCACAGATACGCAGTATTTT,CASSDDLAASTDTQYF
TRBJ2-3,.,TRBV30,.,TGTGCCTCCCCGGGAAAGAGGGCTGGAGATACGCAGTATTTT,CASPGKRAGDTQYF
TRBJ1-5,.,TRBV18,.,TGTGCCAGCTCACCAAAACGGGTACAGATCGATAGCAATCAGCCCCAGCATTTT,CASSPKRVQIDSNQPQHF
TRBJ2-7,.,TRBV11-1,.,TGTGCCAGCAGCACAGGCACAGGGCCCTACGAGCAGTACTTC,CASSTGTGPYEQYF
TRBJ1-5,.,TRBV6-5,.,TGTGCCAGCAGTTACGAAGAGGGGCCCCAGCATTTT,CASSYEEGPQHF
TRBJ1-2,few,TRBV29-1,.,TGCAGCGTTGAAGGTACTCAGGGAGTCGGCGGCTACACCTTC,CSVEGTQGVGGYTF
TRBJ2-1,.,TRBV4-1,.,TGCGCCAGCAGCCAATCCCGCGCGAGTGAGCAGTTCTTC,CASSQSRASEQFF
TRBJ1-1,.,TRBV7-9,.,TGTGCCAGCAGCTTAATGGTGACGAACACTGAAGCTTTCTTT,CASSLMVTNTEAFF
TRBJ2-5,.,TRBV28,TRBD1,TGTGCCGGGACAGGGAAAGATAAGGAGACCCAGTACTTC,CAGTGKDKETQYF
TRBJ2-7,.,TRBV11-3,TRBD1,TGTGCCAGCAGCCGACAGGGTTCCTACGAGCAGTACTTC,CASSRQGSYEQYF
TRBJ2-7,.,TRBV27,TRBD1,TGTGCCAGCAGCCACAGGGGGAACTACGAGCAGTACTTC,CASSHRGNYEQYF
TRBJ1-5,.,TRBV28,.,TGTGCCAGCACTAAACAGGGCCATCAGCCCCAGCATTTT,CASTKQGHQPQHF
TRBJ2-3,.,TRBV29-1,.,TGCAGCGTTGAAGATGGGCTTGCAGATACGCAGTATTTT,CSVEDGLADTQYF
TRBJ1-5,.,TRBV28,TRBD1,TGTGCCAGCAGTTTAAGGGCACAGGGGAGTCAGCCCCAGCATTTT,CASSLRAQGSQPQHF
TRBJ1-3,.,TRBV30,.,TGTGCCTGGAGGACCGGGACTACTGGAAACACCATATATTTT,CAWRTGTTGNTIYF
TRBJ1-2,once,TRBV5-1,.,TGCGCCAGCAGCAGCTATGGGGCAGGGACAGGCTACACCTTC,CASSSYGAGTGYTF
TRBJ2-1,.,TRBV19,.,TGTGCCAGTAGTATTCAGGACAGTCCCAATGAGCAGTTCTTC,CASSIQDSPNEQFF
TRBJ1-4,.,TRBV30,.,TGTGCCTGGAGTCCCCCGGGTTGGAAACTGTTTTTT,CAWSPPGWKLFF
TRBJ2-2,once,TRBV10-3,TRBD2,TGTGCCACCCGCAACGCTCGGGAGGGAGTCGGGGAGCTGTTTTTT,CATRNAREGVGELFF
TRBJ2-7,.,TRBV28,TRBD2,TGTGCCAGCAGTCTATGGGGACTAGCGGACTACGAGCAGTACTTC,CASSLWGLADYEQYF
TRBJ1-3,once,TRBV25-1,.,TGTGCCAGCAGTGAATCCACAGAGAGCTCTGGAAACACCATATATTTT,CASSESTESSGNTIYF
TRBJ2-1,.,TRBV20-1,.,TGCAGTGCTAGACACGGCAATGAGCAGTTCTTC,CSARHGNEQFF
TRBJ1-1,.,TRBV11-2,.,TGTGCCAGCAGCTTAAGGGTTCGGACGGCGAACACTGAAGCTTTCTTT,CASSLRVRTANTEAFF
TRBJ2-1,.,TRBV7-9,TRBD1,TGTGCCAGCAGCTTATATAGGACAGGGGGCACCTACAATGAGCAGTTCTTC,CASSLYRTGGTYNEQFF
TRBJ2-7,.,TRBV10-3,.,TGTGCCATCAGCAGGGCCAACGAGCAGTACTTC,CAISRANEQYF
TRBJ1-4,.,TRBV4-1,.,TGCGCCAGCCGGAGGGCCACTAATGAAAAACTGTTTTTT,CASRRATNEKLFF
TRBJ2-7,few,TRBV4-1,TRBD1,TGCGCCAGCAGCCTGAGACAGGGAGTATACGAGCAGTACTTC,CASSLRQGVYEQYF
TRBJ1-2,.,TRBV28,.,TGTGCCAGCAGTTTAGTGCCGCCCTTCTATGGCTACACCTTC,CASSLVPPFYGYTF
TRBJ1-4,.,TRBV2,.,TGTGCCAGCAGGCTGGTGGACGGTTATGAAAAACTGTTTTTT,CASRLVDGYEKLFF
TRBJ1-2,.,TRBV6-6,.,TGTGCCAGCAGGCCGGGACAAATGTATGGCTACACCTTC,CASRPGQMYGYTF
TRBJ2-1,.,TRBV7-9,.,TGTGCCAGCAGCATCGCCGGACTCAATGAGCAGTTCTTC,CASSIAGLNEQFF
TRBJ2-7,.,TRBV7-2,.,TGTGCCAGCAGCTCTTCAGGGACCCGGCACGAGCAGTACTTC,CASSSSGTRHEQYF
TRBJ2-7,.,TRBV11-2,.,TGTGCCAGCAGCTTAGGGAGGGCCGACTACGAGCAGTACTTC,CASSLGRADYEQYF